Below, 4 T cell receptor beta chains from the same sample are listed, as sequenced in a study of blood T cell repertoires in COVID-19. The data were produced by immunoSEQ multiplex PCR, yet TCRdb's version contains in-frame clones alone and is incomplete. Of 200,000 or so clones in the sample, just under 85% are singletons; the top ten hold approximately 6.9%. The source material was peripheral blood. Receptor source: a human donor with acute or convalescent COVID-19. The donor label of this sample is uncertain.

In nucleotides, the CDR3 is TGTGCCTGGAGTCTGGAGGGGGCATTGGGGGACTATGGCTACACCTTC. Translating gives CAWSLEGALGDYGYTF. This chain joins TRBV30 and TRBJ1-2, with TRBD1 matching 7 bases. Germline values: CDR1 GTSNPN, CDR2 SVGIG (reference sequence). CDR3 length: 16 residues. The junction had 12 bases not matched to a gene; V was cut back by 2 bases and J by 3 bases.

The table lists this clone with a few counts. The chain joins TRBV10-2 to TRBJ1-5; 8 bases match TRBD1. The CDR3 sequence is 14 residues long. The germline V gene has CDR1 WSHSY and CDR2 SAAADI. V lost 5 bases, J lost 7 bases, and 7 bases stayed unmatched. CDR3 nucleotide sequence: TGCGCCAGCAGTAATCAGGGGGCTTGGCAGCCCCAGCATTTT. Translating gives CASSNQGAWQPQHF.

The chain uses TRBV3-1 (or the pseudogene TRBV3-2) and TRBJ2-2, with D uncertain. This CDR3 region has 15 residues. V lost 4 bases and J lost 0, with 9 bases in between. Germline CDR1 reads LGHDT; CDR2 reads YNNKEL (reference sequence). In nucleotides, the CDR3 is TGTGCCAGCAGCCCCCGACATGCGAACACCGGGGAGCTGTTTTTT. As protein: CASSPRHANTGELFF.

Only a few counts were recorded for this clone. The chain carries TRBV5-4 and TRBJ2-7, with 10 bases identical to TRBD1. The V segment lost 4 bases and the J segment 2 bases; nucleotides outside the gene matches: 6. This CDR3 spans 15 amino acids. Per the germline V gene, CDR1 is SGHNT and CDR2 is YYREEE (reference sequence). CDR3 coding DNA: TGTGCCAGCAGCCCCTGGACAGGGGGAACCTACGAGCAGTACTTC. Translated, it gives CASSPWTGGTYEQYF.